Shown below are 9 T cell receptor beta chains from a single sample sequenced in a study of blood T cell repertoires in COVID-19. Here immunoSEQ multiplex PCR was the method, and the copy in TCRdb shows in-frame clones only, minus some. The table records approximately 290,000 clones, 75% to 90% of them present only once. Sequenced input: peripheral blood. These TCRs come from a man aged 25-45 years with acute or convalescent COVID-19.

This clone was recorded once. The sample has other DNA sequences that encode this CDR3 too. This rearrangement joins TRBV28 to TRBJ1-1, with TRBD1 identical over 7 bases. V lost 6 bases to trimming and J lost 0 bases; unmatched junction nucleotides: 4. The length of the CDR3 is 14 residues. Germline V lookup: CDR1 MDHEN, CDR2 SYDVKM. CDR3 sequence: CASSSGGLNTEAFF. The CDR3 DNA is TGTGCCAGCAGCTCAGGGGGGCTGAACACTGAAGCTTTCTTT.

The rearrangement links TRBV30 to TRBJ1-2; 7 nucleotides match TRBD1. Per the germline V gene, CDR1 is GTSNPN and CDR2 is SVGIG (reference sequence). CDR3 length: 12 residues. J lost 3 bases, V lost 7 bases, and 5 bases had no gene match. The CDR3 sequence: CASNRGDYGYTF. The CDR3 DNA sequence: TGTGCCTCAAACAGGGGAGACTATGGCTACACCTTC.

This chain joins TRBV25-1 and TRBJ1-1, with D perhaps matching TRBD1 (6 bases). The V end was cut by 1 base, the J end by 1 base, with 10 bases between. The V gene's germline CDR1 is MGHDK and CDR2 SYGVNS. The CDR3 runs to 15 residues. For the CDR3, the DNA is TGTGCCAGCAGTGAATGGGGGCGGGCGAACACTGAAGCTTTCTTT. This encodes CASSEWGRANTEAFF.

The rearrangement links TRBV7-9 to TRBJ1-3; TRBD1 matches at 8 bases. The CDR3 spans 12 residues. Unmatched junction bases numbered 2, after V lost 5 bases and J lost 8 bases. Germline values: CDR1 SEHNR, CDR2 FQNEAQ (reference sequence). CDR3 sequence: CASSKTGDTIYF. For the CDR3, the DNA is TGTGCCAGCAGCAAGACAGGGGACACCATATATTTT. Full variable domain (remainder filled in from reference TRBV7-9 and TRBJ1-3): DTGVSQNPRHKITKRGQNVTFRCDPISEHNRLYWYRQTLGQGPEFLTYFQNEAQLEKSRLLSDRFSAERPKGSFSTLEIQRTEQGDSAMYLCASSKTGDTIYFGEGSWLTVV.

The chain combines TRBV5-1 with TRBJ1-6; D uncertain. This CDR3 has 14 amino acids. Germline lookup yields CDR1 SGHRS and CDR2 YFSETQ. Trimming left V 0 bases short and J 5 bases short, with 6 bases between. Here the CDR3 DNA reads TGCGCCAGCAGCTTGGGACACGATAATTCACCCCTCCACTTT. As protein: CASSLGHDNSPLHF.

The genes are TRBV5-1 and TRBJ2-7, with TRBD2 identical over 14 bases. V lost 2 bases to trimming and J lost 3 bases; unmatched junction nucleotides: 4. This CDR3 contains 16 residues. The germline gives CDR1 SGHRS, CDR2 YFSETQ. CDR3 bases: TGCGCCAGCAGCTTTGGGACTAGCGGGGGATACTACGAGCAGTACTTC. As protein: CASSFGTSGGYYEQYF.

The V call is TRBV28, the J call TRBJ2-5; 8 bases map to TRBD1. Germline-derived CDR1 and CDR2 are MDHEN and SYDVKM. The CDR3 spans 16 residues. Trimming removed 5 bases from V and 2 bases from J; junction bases left unmatched: 10. For the CDR3, the DNA is TGTGCCAGCAGTACTGGACAGGGTTGGTCGCAAGAGACCCAGTACTTC. It encodes CASSTGQGWSQETQYF.

This clone has only a few counts. The chain combines TRBV15 with TRBJ1-2; unclear D gene. Germline CDR1 LNHNV, CDR2 YYDKDF (reference sequence). The V and J ends lost 3 bases and 6 bases respectively, with 14 bases between them. There are 14 residues in the CDR3. The DNA for the CDR3 is TGTGCCACCAGCAGGACACTTATCTCGGATGGCTACACCTTC. This translates into CATSRTLISDGYTF.

This chain connects TRBV6-1 to TRBJ2-2; a weak D match, TRBD1 (6 bases). Trimming took off 4 bases at V and 0 bases at J, with 12 bases between the two ends. Germline V gene data show CDR1 as MNHNS and CDR2 as SASEGT. The CDR3 loop spans 16 amino acids. In DNA, the CDR3 is TGTGCCAGCAGTGGGGCAGGGGTTTCGAACACCGGGGAGCTGTTTTTT. This codes for CASSGAGVSNTGELFF.